The 2 T cell receptor beta chains in this list originate from one sample, sequenced in a study of vaccination effects on CD4 cells after COVID-19. Their target antigens are unknown. Measured with immunoSEQ multiplex PCR; TCRdb has only the in-frame clones, and not every one. The sample shows about 70,000 clones, over 65% of them seen only once. The ViraFEST assay expanded antigen-specific CD4+ T cells with viral peptide pools before sequencing. After around ten days in culture, the CD4+ T cells were isolated. Infection dated between March and December 2020, before the Alpha, Beta and Delta variants reached the United States. The sequencing used CD4+ T cells from PBMCs cultured with HIV peptides, collected before COVID-19 vaccination. Subset in this sample: HIV-1 Nef peptide pool negative control/reference culture. The receptor source for this set is a human donor who had a prior SARS-CoV-2 infection.

The genes are TRBV9 and TRBJ2-1; the D gene is possibly TRBD1 (5 bases). Per the germline V gene, CDR1 is SGDLS and CDR2 is YYNGEE. The CDR3 sequence is 11 residues long. V was shortened by 1 base and J by 9 bases, with 5 bases between the two germline ends. The CDR3 loop is CASSVRGEQFF. Written as DNA, the CDR3 is TGTGCCAGCAGCGTAAGGGGTGAGCAGTTCTTC.

The chain combines TRBV6-6 with TRBJ2-7; D is possibly TRBD2 (6 bases). From germline, CDR1 is MNHNY and CDR2 SVGAGI (reference sequence). With 1 base removed from V and 6 bases from J, the gap between germline ends came to 19 bases. The length of the CDR3 is 16 residues. The CDR3 DNA follows: TGTGCCAGCAGTTACTTAGGGCTAGCGTTCGGTGGCGAGCAGTACTTC. Translating gives CASSYLGLAFGGEQYF.